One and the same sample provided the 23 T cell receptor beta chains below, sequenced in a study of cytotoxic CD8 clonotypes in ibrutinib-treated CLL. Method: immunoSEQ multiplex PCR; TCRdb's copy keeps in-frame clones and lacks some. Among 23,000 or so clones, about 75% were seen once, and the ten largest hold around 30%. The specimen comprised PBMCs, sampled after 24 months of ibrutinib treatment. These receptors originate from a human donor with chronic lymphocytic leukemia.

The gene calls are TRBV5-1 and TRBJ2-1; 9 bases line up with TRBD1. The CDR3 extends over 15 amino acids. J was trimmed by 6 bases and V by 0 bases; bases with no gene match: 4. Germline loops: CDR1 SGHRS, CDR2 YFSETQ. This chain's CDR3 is CASSLGDRDSNEQFF. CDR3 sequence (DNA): TGCGCCAGCAGCTTGGGGGACAGGGATTCCAATGAGCAGTTCTTC.

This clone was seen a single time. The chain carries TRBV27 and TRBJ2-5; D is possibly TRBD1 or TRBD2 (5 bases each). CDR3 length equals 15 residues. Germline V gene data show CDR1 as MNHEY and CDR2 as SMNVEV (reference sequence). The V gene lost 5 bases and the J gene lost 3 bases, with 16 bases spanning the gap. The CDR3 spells CASSRRDGAKETQYF. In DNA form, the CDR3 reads TGTGCCAGCAGTAGACGGGACGGAGCGAAAGAGACCCAGTACTTC.

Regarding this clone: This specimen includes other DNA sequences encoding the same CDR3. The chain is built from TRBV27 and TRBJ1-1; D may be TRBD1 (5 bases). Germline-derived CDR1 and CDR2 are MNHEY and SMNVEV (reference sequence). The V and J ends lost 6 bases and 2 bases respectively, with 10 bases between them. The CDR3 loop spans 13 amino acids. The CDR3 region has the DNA TGTGCCAGCAGAGGGACGGGTAACACTGAAGCTTTCTTT. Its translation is CASRGTGNTEAFF.

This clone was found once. The CDR3 DNA reads as TGCGCCAGCAGCTTGACCGGGACAGGAGAACAGCCCCAGCATTTT. Translated, it gives CASSLTGTGEQPQHF. The chain carries TRBV5-1 and TRBJ1-5, with TRBD1 matching over 8 bases. Germline CDR1 and CDR2: SGHRS and YFSETQ. This CDR3 is 15 amino acids long. Trimming at V came to 1 base and at J to 7 bases, leaving 7 bases not matched to a gene. The full variable domain, rest sourced from reference TRBV5-1 and TRBJ1-5, is KAGVTQTPRYLIKTRGQQVTLSCSPISGHRSVSWYQQTPGQGLQFLFEYFSETQRNKGNFPGRFSGRQFSNSRSEMNVSTLELGDSALYLCASSLTGTGEQPQHFGDGTRLSIL.

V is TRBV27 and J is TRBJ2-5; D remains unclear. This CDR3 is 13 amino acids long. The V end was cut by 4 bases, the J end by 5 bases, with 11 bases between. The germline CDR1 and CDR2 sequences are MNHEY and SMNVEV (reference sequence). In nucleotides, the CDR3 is TGTGCCAGCAGTTCGGTACCGAGGGAGACCCAGTACTTC. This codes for CASSSVPRETQYF.

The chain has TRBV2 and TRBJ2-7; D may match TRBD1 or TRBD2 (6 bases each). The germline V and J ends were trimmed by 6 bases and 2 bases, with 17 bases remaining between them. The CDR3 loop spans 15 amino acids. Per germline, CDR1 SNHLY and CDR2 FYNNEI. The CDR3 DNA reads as TGTGCCAGCAGCTACGGGGGCGGGGCCACCTACGAGCAGTACTTC. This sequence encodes CASSYGGGATYEQYF.

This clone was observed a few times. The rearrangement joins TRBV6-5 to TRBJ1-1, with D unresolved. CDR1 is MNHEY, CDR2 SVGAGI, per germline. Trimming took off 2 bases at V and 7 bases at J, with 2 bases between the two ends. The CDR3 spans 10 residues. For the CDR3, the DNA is TGTGCCAGCAGTTACGTTGAAGCTTTCTTT. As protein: CASSYVEAFF.

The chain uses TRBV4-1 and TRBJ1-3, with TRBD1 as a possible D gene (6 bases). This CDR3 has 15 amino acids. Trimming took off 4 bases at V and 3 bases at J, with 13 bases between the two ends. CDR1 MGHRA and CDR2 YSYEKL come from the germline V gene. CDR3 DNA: TGCGCCAGCAGCCGACCAGGGGTAGGTGGAAACACCATATATTTT. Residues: CASSRPGVGGNTIYF.

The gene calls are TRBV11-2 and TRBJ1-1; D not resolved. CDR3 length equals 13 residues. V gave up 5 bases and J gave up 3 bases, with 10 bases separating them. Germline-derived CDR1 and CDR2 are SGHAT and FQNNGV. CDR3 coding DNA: TGTGCCAGCAGCCCGGGAGAGTACACTGAAGCTTTCTTT. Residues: CASSPGEYTEAFF. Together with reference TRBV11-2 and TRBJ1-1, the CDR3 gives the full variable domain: EAGVAQSPRYKIIEKRQSVAFWCNPISGHATLYWYQQILGQGPKLLIQFQNNGVVDDSQLPKDRFSAERLKGVDSTLKIQPAKLEDSAVYLCASSPGEYTEAFFGQGTRLTVV.

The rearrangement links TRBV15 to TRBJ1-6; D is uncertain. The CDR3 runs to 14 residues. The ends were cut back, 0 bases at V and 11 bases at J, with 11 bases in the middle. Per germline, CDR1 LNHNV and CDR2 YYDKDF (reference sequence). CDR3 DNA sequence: TGTGCCACCAGCAGAGAGGGAGGGAACCCACCCCTCCACTTT. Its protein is CATSREGGNPPLHF.

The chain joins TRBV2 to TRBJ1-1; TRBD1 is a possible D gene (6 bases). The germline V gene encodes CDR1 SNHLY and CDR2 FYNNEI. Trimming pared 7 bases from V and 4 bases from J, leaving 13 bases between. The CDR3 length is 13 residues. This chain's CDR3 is CASKGGRGTEAFF. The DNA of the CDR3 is TGTGCCAGCAAGGGGGGAAGGGGCACTGAAGCTTTCTTT.

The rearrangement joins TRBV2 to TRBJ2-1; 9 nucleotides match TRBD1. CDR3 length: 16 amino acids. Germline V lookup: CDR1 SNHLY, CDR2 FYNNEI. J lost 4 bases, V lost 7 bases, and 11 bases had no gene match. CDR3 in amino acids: CASNPLQGAEYNEQFF. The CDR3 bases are TGTGCCAGCAACCCTCTACAGGGGGCAGAATACAATGAGCAGTTCTTC.

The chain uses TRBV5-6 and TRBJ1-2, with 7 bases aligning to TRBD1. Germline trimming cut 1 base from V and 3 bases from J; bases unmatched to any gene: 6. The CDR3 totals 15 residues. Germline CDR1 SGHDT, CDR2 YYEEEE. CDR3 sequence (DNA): TGTGCCAGCAGCTTGAGGGGACAGCTTTACTATGGCTACACCTTC. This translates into CASSLRGQLYYGYTF.

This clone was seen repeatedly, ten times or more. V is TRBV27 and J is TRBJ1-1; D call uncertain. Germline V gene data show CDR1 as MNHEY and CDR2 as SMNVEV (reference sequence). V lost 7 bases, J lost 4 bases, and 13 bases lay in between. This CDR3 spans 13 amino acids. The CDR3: CASTQDVGTEAFF. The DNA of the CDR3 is TGTGCCAGCACCCAGGACGTTGGCACTGAAGCTTTCTTT.

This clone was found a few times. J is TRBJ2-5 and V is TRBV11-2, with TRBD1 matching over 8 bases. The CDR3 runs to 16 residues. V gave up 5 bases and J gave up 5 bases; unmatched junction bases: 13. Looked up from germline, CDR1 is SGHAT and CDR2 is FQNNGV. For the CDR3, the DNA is TGTGCCAGCAGCCAGGTTGACAGGGGTGGGAGGGAGACCCAGTACTTC. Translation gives CASSQVDRGGRETQYF.

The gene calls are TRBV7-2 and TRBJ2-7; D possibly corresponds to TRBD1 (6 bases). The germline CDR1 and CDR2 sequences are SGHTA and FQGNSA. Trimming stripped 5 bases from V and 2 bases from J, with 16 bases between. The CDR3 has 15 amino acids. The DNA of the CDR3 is TGTGCCAGCAGCCCCCCAGGGGTAAGGACCTACGAGCAGTACTTC. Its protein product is CASSPPGVRTYEQYF.

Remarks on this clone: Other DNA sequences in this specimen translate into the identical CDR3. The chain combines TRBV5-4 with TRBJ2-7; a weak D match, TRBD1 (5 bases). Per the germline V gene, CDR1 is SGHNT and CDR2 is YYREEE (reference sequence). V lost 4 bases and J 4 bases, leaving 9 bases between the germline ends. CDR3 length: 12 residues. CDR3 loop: CASSTAGYEQYF. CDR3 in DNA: TGTGCCAGCAGCACAGCAGGGTACGAGCAGTACTTC.

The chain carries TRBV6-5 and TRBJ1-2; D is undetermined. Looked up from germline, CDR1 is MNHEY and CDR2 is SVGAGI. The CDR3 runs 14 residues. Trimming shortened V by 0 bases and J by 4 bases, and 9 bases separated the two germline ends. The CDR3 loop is CASSYSSGSYGYTF. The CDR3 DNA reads TGTGCCAGCAGTTACTCTTCGGGTAGCTATGGCTACACCTTC.

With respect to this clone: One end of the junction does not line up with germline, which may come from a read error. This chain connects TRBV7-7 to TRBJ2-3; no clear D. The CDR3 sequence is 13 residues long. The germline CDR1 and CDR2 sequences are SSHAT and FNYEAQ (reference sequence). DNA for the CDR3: TGTGCTAGCAGCTTAGAAGTTGGGCAGGAGCAGTATTTT. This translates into CASSLEVGQEQYF.

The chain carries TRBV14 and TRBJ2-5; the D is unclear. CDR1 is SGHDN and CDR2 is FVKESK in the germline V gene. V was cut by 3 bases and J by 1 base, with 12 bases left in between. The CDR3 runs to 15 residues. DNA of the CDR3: TGTGCCAGCAGCCAGGACCCTGGGTTCCAAGAGACCCAGTACTTC. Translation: CASSQDPGFQETQYF.

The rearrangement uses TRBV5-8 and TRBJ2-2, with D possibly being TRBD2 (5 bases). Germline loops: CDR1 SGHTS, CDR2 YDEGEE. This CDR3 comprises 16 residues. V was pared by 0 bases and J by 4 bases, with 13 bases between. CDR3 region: CASSLGGLGVTGELFF. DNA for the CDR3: TGTGCCAGCAGCTTGGGAGGGCTCGGGGTCACCGGGGAGCTGTTTTTT.

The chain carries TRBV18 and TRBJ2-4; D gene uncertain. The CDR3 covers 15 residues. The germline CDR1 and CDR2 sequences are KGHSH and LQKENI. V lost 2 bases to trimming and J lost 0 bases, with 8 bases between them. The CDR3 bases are TGTGCCAGCTCACCAGAAAATCTAGCCAAAAACATTCAGTACTTC. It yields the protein CASSPENLAKNIQYF. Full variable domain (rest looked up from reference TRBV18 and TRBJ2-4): NAGVMQNPRHLVRRRGQEARLRCSPMKGHSHVYWYRQLPEEGLKFMVYLQKENIIDESGMPKERFSAEFPKEGPSILRIQQVVRGDSAAYFCASSPENLAKNIQYFGAGTRLSVL.

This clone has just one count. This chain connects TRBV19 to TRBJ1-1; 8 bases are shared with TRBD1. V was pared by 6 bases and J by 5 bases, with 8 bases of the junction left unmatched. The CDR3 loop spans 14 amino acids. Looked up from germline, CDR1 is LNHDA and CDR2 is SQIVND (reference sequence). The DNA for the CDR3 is TGTGCCAGTAGCCCGACAGGGGTGAGGACTGAAGCTTTCTTT. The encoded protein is CASSPTGVRTEAFF.